The sequence of this TCR beta chain was determined in a study of blood T cell repertoires in COVID-19. Study as a whole: The origin of the acute and convalescent COVID-19 samples was the United States, Italy and Spain. Nucleic acid was either cDNA or gDNA, and it came from T cells, B-cell-depleted T cells, or PBMCs.

In the study's own analysis: Reference gene primer amplification gave estimated nucleated cell counts. Using immunoSEQ multiplex PCR, the repertoire was profiled, and TCRdb retains in-frame clones only, with some absent. V, J and clone size are taken as reported in that table, and D and trimming were inferred from the DNA itself. In the table there are about half a million clones, around 85% of which are singletons. This CDR3 region has 16 residues. The germline V gene has CDR1 SGHTA and CDR2 FQGNSA. V gave up 1 base and J gave up 5 bases; unmatched junction bases: 9. The TCR was taken from a human donor in a cohort sampled during active COVID-19. The gene calls are TRBV7-2 and TRBJ2-7; TRBD1 aligns across 9 bases. The sample was peripheral blood. DNA of the CDR3: TGTGCCAGCAGCTTAGAAAGAGGGACAGGGTTCCACGAGCAGTACTTC. Translation gives CASSLERGTGFHEQYF.